This T cell receptor (beta chain) was profiled in a study of technical replicates of blood from a few donors. Here immunoSEQ multiplex PCR was the method, and the copy in TCRdb shows in-frame clones only, minus some. The sample shows fewer than 85,000 clones, roughly 90% of them seen only once. Germline CDR1 is SGHNT and CDR2 is YYREEE (reference sequence). This CDR3 region has 12 residues. Trimming left V 1 base short and J 5 bases short, with 6 bases between. This clone was seen once. The sample was T cells isolated from PBMCs. The genes are TRBV5-4 and TRBJ1-1; D ambiguous. This sequence originates from a human donor in good health. CDR3 protein: CASSLTGTEAFF. CDR3 bases: TGTGCCAGCAGCTTGACGGGGACTGAAGCTTTCTTT.